The 9 T cell receptor beta chains reported below all come from one sample, sequenced in a study of response to subunit inactivated influenza vaccine. TCRdb used MiXCR to reprocess the RT-PCR reads, holding one entry per CDR3 protein. The sample records a few hundred thousand distinct CDR3 sequences, 12% to 15% being singletons. The starting material was PBMCs from blood, obtained 11 to 12 days after vaccination. These receptors were collected from a man aged 50 to 59 who received an inactivated influenza vaccine.

The sample holds a few counts of this clonotype. This rearrangement joins TRBV3-1 to TRBJ1-3; perhaps TRBD1 as D (6 bases). V lost 5 bases and J lost 4, with 12 bases in between. The length of the CDR3 is 14 residues. The germline gives CDR1 LGHDT, CDR2 YNNKEL (reference sequence). CDR3 region: CASSSPGQGNTIYF. In nucleotides, the CDR3 is TGTGCCAGCAGCTCACCGGGACAAGGAAACACCATATATTTT.

This clonotype was detected ten times or more. The gene calls are TRBV7-9 and TRBJ2-1; no definite D call. The CDR3 loop spans 12 amino acids. V lost 1 base and J lost 10, with 8 bases in between. Germline CDR1 reads SEHNR; CDR2 reads FQNEAQ (reference sequence). As DNA, the CDR3 is TGTGCCAGCAGCTTAGTTAAGCACGAGCAGTTCTTC. This sequence encodes CASSLVKHEQFF.

The chain employs TRBV24-1 and TRBJ2-1; D remains unclear. From germline, CDR1 is KGHDR and CDR2 SFDVKD. This CDR3 is 13 amino acids long. Between the trimmed V and J ends, which lost 5 bases and 4 bases, there was a span of 8 bases. The CDR3 loop is CATSVALYNEQFF. The CDR3 nucleotides read TGTGCCACCAGTGTAGCTCTTTACAATGAGCAGTTCTTC.

The genes are TRBV4-3 and TRBJ2-7; D call uncertain. CDR1 is LGHNA, CDR2 YSLEER, per germline. This CDR3 comprises 14 residues. V was clipped by 0 bases and J by 3 bases, with 9 bases between them. CDR3 loop: CASSQEPDIYEQYF. CDR3 bases: TGCGCCAGCAGCCAAGAACCCGACATCTACGAGCAGTACTTC.

This sequence joins TRBV7-2 and TRBJ2-5; 8 bases fit TRBD2. The germline V gene has CDR1 SGHTA and CDR2 FQGNSA. The CDR3 runs to 15 residues. The V segment lost 1 base and the J segment 5 bases; nucleotides outside the gene matches: 6. CDR3 in DNA: TGTGCCAGCAGCTTAGACGGGGGGGCCGTTGAGACCCAGTACTTC. Protein sequence: CASSLDGGAVETQYF.

The V and J genes are TRBV5-5 and TRBJ2-7; no firm D call. The germline V gene encodes CDR1 SGHKS and CDR2 YYEKEE (reference sequence). V lost 4 bases and J lost 2, with 13 bases in between. The CDR3 contains 14 residues. This chain's CDR3 is CASSPTRNPYEQYF. The CDR3 nucleotides are TGTGCCAGCAGCCCGACACGGAACCCCTACGAGCAGTACTTC.

The chain joins TRBV12-3 or TRBV12-4 to TRBJ1-6, with D perhaps matching TRBD1 (5 bases). The CDR3 contains 16 residues. V gave up 6 bases and J gave up 8 bases, with 20 bases separating them. CDR3 region: CASRTTTFRDDSPLHF. CDR3 sequence (DNA): TGTGCCAGCAGGACGACAACGTTCCGGGACGATTCACCCCTCCACTTT.

The chain carries TRBV12-3 or TRBV12-4 and TRBJ1-5, with 9 nucleotides matching TRBD1. V shed 4 bases, J shed 8 bases, and the junction held 6 bases outside the gene matches. The CDR3 length is 14 residues. The CDR3 nucleotides are TGTGCCAGCAGTTGGGGGACAGGGATGGAGCCCCAGCATTTT. Translating it yields CASSWGTGMEPQHF.

Only a few counts were recorded for this clonotype. J is TRBJ2-1 and V is TRBV7-3, with TRBD2 as a possible D gene (6 bases). Looked up from germline, CDR1 is SGHTA and CDR2 is FQGTGA. Trimming took 4 bases from V and 10 from J, leaving 11 bases between them. CDR3 length: 12 residues. DNA for the CDR3: TGTGCCAGCAGCTCCTACACTAGCGAGCAGTTCTTC. It codes for CASSSYTSEQFF.